Below, 24 T cell receptor beta chains from the same sample are listed, as sequenced in a study of cytomegalovirus exposure and HLA in healthy donors. 13 Jbeta primers and 60 Vbeta primers were used for the PCR. Sequenced by immunoSEQ multiplex PCR; TCRdb stores in-frame clones only, minus some. The sample lists about 98,000 clones, approximately 72% occurring once. Sequenced input: PBMCs. These receptors were taken from a man younger than 30 in good health and CMV-seropositive.

The chain links TRBV15 to TRBJ2-5; 7 bases match TRBD1. CDR1 and CDR2 (germline): LNHNV, YYDKDF (reference sequence). The CDR3 totals 13 residues. The junction had 5 bases not matched to a gene; V was cut back by 3 bases and J by 7 bases. Written as DNA, the CDR3 is TGTGCCACCAGCAGGTTCAGGGGGTGGACCCAGTACTTC. Translation gives CATSRFRGWTQYF.

A single count supports this clone. The chain carries TRBV28 and TRBJ1-2, with 7 nucleotides matching TRBD1. This CDR3 region has 14 residues. Losses at the gene ends were 3 bases for V and 3 bases for J; bases not matched to a gene: 4. CDR1 and CDR2 (germline): MDHEN, SYDVKM. The CDR3 DNA reads TGTGCCAGCAGTTTGGGCAGGGGGGACTATGGCTACACCTTC. Amino acid sequence: CASSLGRGDYGYTF.

This clone was observed a handful of times. This chain links TRBV7-9 with TRBJ1-2; 7 bases match TRBD1. Germline V lookup: CDR1 SEHNR, CDR2 FQNEAQ (reference sequence). This CDR3 contains 13 residues. Trimming took 10 bases from V and 2 from J; bases not matched to a gene: 7. The CDR3 sequence is CATTPTGNYGYTF. CDR3 nucleotide sequence: TGTGCCACGACCCCGACAGGGAACTATGGCTACACCTTC.

This clone was seen just once. The CDR3 loop reads CASSGGQGRGQPQHF. The CDR3 DNA sequence: TGTGCCAGCAGTGGGGGACAGGGGAGGGGTCAGCCCCAGCATTTT. This rearrangement joins TRBV6-1 to TRBJ1-5; 10 nucleotides align to TRBD1. The CDR3 runs to 15 residues. CDR1 MNHNS and CDR2 SASEGT come from the germline V gene. V lost 4 bases to trimming and J lost 6 bases; unmatched junction nucleotides: 6.

The chain couples TRBV27 to TRBJ2-1; tentative D call: TRBD1 (5 bases). Germline-derived CDR1 and CDR2 are MNHEY and SMNVEV (reference sequence). This CDR3 comprises 15 residues. Trimming took off 6 bases at V and 4 bases at J, with 16 bases between the two ends. CDR3 in amino acids: CASRPLQGLYNEQFF. As DNA, the CDR3 is TGTGCCAGCAGGCCATTGCAGGGTTTATACAATGAGCAGTTCTTC.

V and J are TRBV5-4 and TRBJ2-7; 7 bases line up with TRBD1. J gave up 3 bases and V 4 bases, and 4 bases lay outside the gene matches. This CDR3 comprises 13 residues. The germline CDR1 and CDR2 sequences are SGHNT and YYREEE (reference sequence). The CDR3 sequence: CASSTRDSYEQYF. For the CDR3, the DNA is TGTGCCAGCAGCACCCGGGACAGCTACGAGCAGTACTTC.

The count of this clone is one. This chain connects TRBV15 to TRBJ1-4; 10 bases agree with TRBD1. The CDR3 consists of 14 residues. With 6 bases clipped from V and 7 bases from J, the junction kept 5 bases outside the gene matches. CDR1 is LNHNV and CDR2 is YYDKDF in the germline V gene (reference sequence). CDR3 amino acids: CATRTGGVREKLFF. The DNA of the CDR3 is TGTGCCACCAGGACAGGGGGCGTGCGTGAAAAACTGTTTTTT.

The genes are TRBV29-1 and TRBJ1-3, with 9 nucleotides matching TRBD1. The CDR3 has 14 amino acids. CDR1 is SQVTM, CDR2 ANQGSEA, per germline. The V segment lost 4 bases and the J segment 0 bases; nucleotides outside the gene matches: 1. CDR3 sequence reads: CSVGDRDSGNTIYF. The CDR3 DNA follows: TGCAGCGTTGGGGACAGGGACTCTGGAAACACCATATATTTT.

The chain is built from TRBV2 and TRBJ1-5, with TRBD1 as a possible D gene (6 bases). V lost 8 bases, J lost 7 bases, and 15 bases lay in between. Germline V gene data show CDR1 as SNHLY and CDR2 as FYNNEI. The CDR3 covers 13 residues. The CDR3 DNA sequence: TGTGCCAGCGGAAAACAGGGTTACCAGCCCCAGCATTTT. Amino acid sequence: CASGKQGYQPQHF.

The chain links TRBV14 to TRBJ1-3; TRBD1 agrees at 7 bases. Germline CDR1 is SGHDN and CDR2 is FVKESK. V shed 0 bases, J shed 4 bases, and the junction held 9 bases outside the gene matches. The CDR3 length is 17 residues. The CDR3 region is CASSQDRARGSGNTIYF. In nucleotides, the CDR3 is TGTGCCAGCAGCCAAGATCGGGCCAGGGGGTCCGGAAACACCATATATTTT.

V usage is TRBV7-6 and J usage is TRBJ2-7; D remains unclear. CDR3 size: 13 residues. Germline V gene data show CDR1 as SGHVS and CDR2 as FNYEAQ. Trimming removed 2 bases from V and 2 bases from J, with 7 bases in between. CDR3 sequence (DNA): TGTGCCAGCAGCTTATTCACTACCTACGAGCAGTACTTC. Residues: CASSLFTTYEQYF.

This clone came up a few times. The V and J genes are TRBV5-1 and TRBJ1-6; maybe TRBD1 (5 bases). Trimming left V 0 bases short and J 7 bases short, with 8 bases between. CDR1 is SGHRS and CDR2 is YFSETQ in the germline V gene. CDR3 length equals 14 residues. The CDR3 nucleotides are TGCGCCAGCAGCTTGGGCAGGGCCAATTCACCCCTCCACTTT. Translation: CASSLGRANSPLHF.

This chain joins TRBV19 and TRBJ2-6; 7 bases are shared with TRBD1. The germline V gene has CDR1 LNHDA and CDR2 SQIVND (reference sequence). J lost 0 bases, V lost 8 bases, and 13 bases had no gene match. CDR3 length: 18 amino acids. The CDR3 nucleotides read TGTGCCAGTCGACGTACAGGGGTGCTCGCCTCTGGGGCCAACGTCCTGACTTTC. Protein product: CASRRTGVLASGANVLTF.

V usage is TRBV6-4 and J usage is TRBJ2-5; 9 bases match TRBD1. With V trimmed by 8 bases and J by 3 bases, 16 bases remained unmatched. This CDR3 comprises 17 residues. From germline, CDR1 is MRHNA and CDR2 SNTAGT. CDR3 coding DNA: TGTGCCAGCCTCCCCGGGACAGGGTGTAATCCCAAAGAGACCCAGTACTTC. Translation gives CASLPGTGCNPKETQYF.

The gene calls are TRBV4-1 and TRBJ1-6; D is ambiguous. CDR3 length equals 15 residues. Germline-derived CDR1 and CDR2 are MGHRA and YSYEKL. Trimming cost V 5 bases and J 7 bases, with 15 bases left between them. CDR3 sequence: CASSEGAVPNSPLHF. CDR3 nucleotide sequence: TGCGCCAGCAGCGAAGGAGCGGTACCCAATTCACCCCTCCACTTT.

V is TRBV23-1 and J is TRBJ2-5; 10 nucleotides align to TRBD1. TRBV23-1 is labeled an ORF, and its function is uncertain. This CDR3 is built from 19 residues. V was pared by 4 bases and J by 2 bases, with 16 bases of the junction left unmatched. The CDR3: CASSLLVGPGQGEQETQYF. The CDR3 region has the DNA TGCGCCAGCAGTCTTCTCGTGGGACCCGGACAGGGGGAACAAGAGACCCAGTACTTC.

This sequence joins TRBV5-1 and TRBJ2-6, with a weak D call TRBD1 (6 bases). Germline V gene sequence: CDR1 SGHRS, CDR2 YFSETQ. The CDR3 sequence is 16 residues long. Trimming took off 1 base at V and 2 bases at J, with 10 bases between the two ends. In DNA, the CDR3 is TGCGCCAGCAGCTTGTCAACAGGGCCTGGGGCCAACGTCCTGACTTTC. Translation gives CASSLSTGPGANVLTF.

Here the CDR3 reads CASSSRDSSYEQYF. Written as DNA, the CDR3 is TGCGCCAGCAGCTCCAGGGACAGTTCCTACGAGCAGTACTTC. The gene calls are TRBV5-1 and TRBJ2-7; TRBD1 matches 7 bases. Per germline, CDR1 SGHRS and CDR2 YFSETQ. The CDR3 contains 14 residues. After removal of 3 bases from V and 1 base from J, the junction contained 4 bases not matched to a gene.

The chain has TRBV6-6 and TRBJ1-6; 7 nucleotides line up with TRBD1. CDR3 length: 14 residues. The ends lost 7 bases at V and 6 bases at J; junction bases unmatched: 6. The germline gives CDR1 MNHNY, CDR2 SVGAGI (reference sequence). The chain's CDR3 is CASTHYRGNSPLHF. CDR3 in DNA: TGTGCCAGCACTCATTACAGGGGTAATTCACCCCTCCACTTT.

The chain combines TRBV30 with TRBJ2-3; TRBD2 aligns across 8 bases. This CDR3 spans 12 amino acids. In germline, CDR1 is GTSNPN, CDR2 SVGIG (reference sequence). Trimming cost V 3 bases and J 8 bases; bases outside gene matches: 4. CDR3 sequence reads: CAWRRSGGTQYF. The CDR3 DNA reads TGTGCCTGGAGGCGGAGCGGGGGTACGCAGTATTTT.

The rearrangement links TRBV27 to TRBJ2-7; 7 bases are a match to TRBD2. V was clipped by 4 bases and J by 2 bases; unmatched bases: 8. The germline gives CDR1 MNHEY, CDR2 SMNVEV (reference sequence). The CDR3 loop spans 15 amino acids. The CDR3 protein is CASSSPGGETYEQYF. The CDR3 DNA reads as TGTGCCAGCAGTTCCCCGGGGGGAGAAACCTACGAGCAGTACTTC.

This clone was counted a few times. The rearrangement links TRBV10-2 to TRBJ1-5, with D hard to call. Between the trimmed V and J ends, which lost 2 bases and 4 bases, there was a span of 9 bases. This CDR3 contains 14 residues. Germline CDR1 and CDR2: WSHSY and SAAADI. CDR3 sequence reads: CASSEERENQPQHF. In DNA, the CDR3 is TGCGCCAGCAGTGAGGAGAGGGAGAATCAGCCCCAGCATTTT.

The chain joins TRBV29-1 to TRBJ2-5, with 10 bases that match TRBD2. There are 18 residues in the CDR3. The trim removed 1 base at V and 1 base at J, leaving 12 bases unmatched. Germline CDR1 and CDR2: SQVTM and ANQGSEA. The CDR3 region is CSVEGGSWSGGVQETQYF. Written as DNA, the CDR3 is TGCAGCGTTGAAGGGGGCAGTTGGAGCGGGGGGGTCCAAGAGACCCAGTACTTC. The complete variable domain, with remaining parts taken from reference TRBV29-1 and TRBJ2-5, reads SAVISQKPSRDICQRGTSLTIQCQVDSQVTMMFWYRQQPGQSLTLIATANQGSEATYESGFVIDKFPISRPNLTFSTLTVSNMSPEDSSIYLCSVEGGSWSGGVQETQYFGPGTRLLVL.

The CDR3 sequence: CSVSTGGSAGYTF. In DNA form, the CDR3 reads TGCAGCGTTAGCACAGGGGGCAGCGCTGGCTACACCTTC. The chain carries TRBV29-1 and TRBJ1-2; TRBD1 matches 9 bases. The CDR3 sequence is 13 residues long. Germline V gene data show CDR1 as SQVTM and CDR2 as ANQGSEA. V dropped 5 bases and J dropped 7; count of bases not matched to a gene: 8.